This is a list of T cell receptor beta chains from one sample in a study of breast tumors, draining lymph nodes, adjacent tissues. One entry per CDR3 protein, called by TCRdb with MiXCR from the multiplex PCR reads. The profile shows 190,000 or so distinct CDR3 sequences, over 25% of them singletons. The sequenced sample consisted of axillary lymph node tissue. The source of these receptors is a female donor with breast cancer. Some clones in this sample may be carry-over from other donors' samples. CDR3s include the opening cysteine and the closing phenylalanine or tryptophan. A D gene is named only where the DNA matches it firmly. Only some rows state a clone size, as once, few, many or a class for expanded clones.

J gene: TRBJ2-7; clone size: many; CDR3 length: 14; D gene: NA; V gene: TRBV5-1; CDR3 protein: CASRLAAGSYEQYF; CDR3 DNA: TGCGCCAGCAGGTTGGCGGCCGGATCCTACGAGCAGTACTTC
J gene: TRBJ2-6; clone size: many; CDR3 length: 18; D gene: NA; V gene: TRBV20-1; CDR3 protein: CSAAPAFGASAGANVLTF; CDR3 DNA: TGCAGTGCGGCGCCAGCCTTTGGAGCGAGCGCCGGGGCCAACGTCCTGACTTTC
J gene: TRBJ1-6; clone size: many; CDR3 length: 14; D gene: TRBD1; V gene: TRBV6-5; CDR3 protein: CASSQDRGGSPLHF; CDR3 DNA: TGTGCCAGCAGCCAAGACAGGGGTGGTTCACCCCTCCACTTT
J gene: TRBJ2-1; clone size: many; CDR3 length: 14; D gene: NA; V gene: TRBV30; CDR3 protein: CAWSVTITRNEQFF; CDR3 DNA: TGTGCCTGGAGTGTAACTATCACTAGAAACGAGCAGTTCTTC
J gene: TRBJ2-1; clone size: many; CDR3 length: 13; D gene: NA; V gene: TRBV19; CDR3 protein: CASSGPSADEQFF; CDR3 DNA: TGTGCCAGTAGTGGACCGAGTGCTGATGAGCAGTTCTTC
J gene: TRBJ2-7; clone size: many; CDR3 length: 16; D gene: NA; V gene: TRBV6-5; CDR3 protein: CASSNTGDFGDYEQYF; CDR3 DNA: TGTGCCAGCAGTAATACAGGGGACTTTGGGGACTACGAGCAGTACTTC
J gene: TRBJ1-2; clone size: many; CDR3 length: 13; D gene: NA; V gene: TRBV11-2; CDR3 protein: CASSRDRNYGYTF; CDR3 DNA: TGTGCCAGCAGCCGCGACCGTAACTATGGCTACACCTTC
J gene: TRBJ2-2; clone size: many; CDR3 length: 17; D gene: NA; V gene: TRBV12-5; CDR3 protein: CASGLARQGDDTGELFF; CDR3 DNA: TGTGCTAGTGGTTTGGCACGGCAAGGTGATGATACCGGGGAGCTGTTTTTT
J gene: TRBJ2-1; clone size: NA; CDR3 length: 12; D gene: TRBD1; V gene: TRBV7-9; CDR3 protein: CASSRGQGSPLF; CDR3 DNA: TGTGCCAGCAGCCGGGGACAGGGGAGCCCTCTCTTC
J gene: TRBJ2-5; clone size: many; CDR3 length: 15; D gene: TRBD2; V gene: TRBV11-3; CDR3 protein: CASSLGTSGGYAQYF; CDR3 DNA: TGTGCCAGCAGCTTAGGGACTAGCGGGGGTTACGCCCAGTACTTC
J gene: TRBJ2-3; clone size: NA; CDR3 length: 20; D gene: NA; V gene: TRBV7-3; CDR3 protein: CASSFYICSAGGVRTDTQYF; CDR3 DNA: NA
J gene: TRBJ1-2; clone size: many; CDR3 length: 13; D gene: NA; V gene: TRBV19; CDR3 protein: CASRSPSNYGYTF; CDR3 DNA: TGTGCCAGTAGATCCCCTTCTAACTATGGCTACACCTTC
J gene: TRBJ1-2; clone size: NA; CDR3 length: 16; D gene: NA; V gene: TRBV11-2; CDR3 protein: CASSSGLSGRDYGYTF; CDR3 DNA: TGTGCCAGCAGCTCTGGGCTTAGCGGGAGGGACTATGGCTACACCTTC
J gene: TRBJ1-1; clone size: few; CDR3 length: 13; D gene: NA; V gene: TRBV20-1; CDR3 protein: CSASDPWGTEAFF; CDR3 DNA: TGCAGTGCTAGTGATCCGTGGGGTACTGAAGCTTTCTTT
J gene: TRBJ1-1; clone size: once; CDR3 length: 15; D gene: NA; V gene: TRBV6-1; CDR3 protein: CASTLNRAWNTEAFF; CDR3 DNA: TGTGCCAGCACCCTCAACAGGGCTTGGAACACTGAAGCTTTCTTT
J gene: TRBJ2-5; clone size: many; CDR3 length: 14; D gene: NA; V gene: TRBV18; CDR3 protein: CASSPPTGKETQYF; CDR3 DNA: TGTGCCAGCTCACCCCCCACAGGGAAAGAGACCCAGTACTTC
J gene: TRBJ2-4; clone size: NA; CDR3 length: 13; D gene: NA; V gene: TRBV30; CDR3 protein: CAYSGEAKNIQYF; CDR3 DNA: TGTGCCTACTCGGGGGAGGCCAAAAACATTCAGTACTTC
J gene: TRBJ1-2; clone size: many; CDR3 length: 13; D gene: NA; V gene: TRBV28; CDR3 protein: CASRPTDSYGYTF; CDR3 DNA: TGTGCCAGCAGGCCAACTGACAGCTATGGCTACACCTTC
J gene: TRBJ1-4; clone size: many; CDR3 length: 15; D gene: NA; V gene: TRBV6-1; CDR3 protein: CASSEGRVGNEKLFF; CDR3 DNA: TGTGCCAGCAGTGAAGGTCGCGTAGGTAATGAAAAACTGTTTTTT
J gene: TRBJ2-6; clone size: many; CDR3 length: 15; D gene: TRBD1; V gene: TRBV2; CDR3 protein: CASRDRVGGANVLTF; CDR3 DNA: TGTGCCAGCAGAGACAGGGTGGGTGGGGCCAACGTCCTGACTTTC
J gene: TRBJ2-7; clone size: many; CDR3 length: 15; D gene: TRBD1; V gene: TRBV6-5; CDR3 protein: CASSYIGQGTSEQYF; CDR3 DNA: TGTGCCAGCAGTTACATCGGACAGGGTACGAGCGAGCAGTACTTC
J gene: TRBJ2-5; clone size: NA; CDR3 length: 18; D gene: TRBD1; V gene: TRBV6-4; CDR3 protein: CASSHRPSRDSLQGTQYF; CDR3 DNA: TGTGCCAGCAGTCACAGACCTTCTCGGGACAGCTTACAAGGGACCCAGTACTTC
J gene: TRBJ1-1; clone size: few; CDR3 length: 13; D gene: TRBD1; V gene: TRBV10-3; CDR3 protein: CAIGDSRDSEAFF; CDR3 DNA: TGTGCCATCGGGGACAGCCGGGATAGTGAAGCTTTCTTT
J gene: TRBJ2-7; clone size: NA; CDR3 length: 15; D gene: NA; V gene: TRBV28; CDR3 protein: CANSPRGRPPYEQYF; CDR3 DNA: TGTGCCAACAGTCCAAGGGGACGCCCCCCCTACGAGCAGTACTTC
J gene: TRBJ2-3; clone size: many; CDR3 length: 15; D gene: NA; V gene: TRBV4-1; CDR3 protein: CASSQDRLLAGAQYF; CDR3 DNA: TGCGCCAGCAGCCAAGATCGGTTGTTGGCTGGCGCGCAGTATTTT
J gene: TRBJ2-2; clone size: many; CDR3 length: 16; D gene: TRBD2; V gene: TRBV19; CDR3 protein: CASSWTSGFNTGELFF; CDR3 DNA: TGTGCCAGTAGTTGGACTAGCGGGTTCAACACCGGGGAGCTGTTTTTT
J gene: TRBJ2-7; clone size: many; CDR3 length: 14; D gene: TRBD1; V gene: TRBV3-1; CDR3 protein: CASSQEKGAVEQYF; CDR3 DNA: TGTGCCAGCAGCCAAGAGAAGGGGGCGGTCGAGCAGTACTTC
J gene: TRBJ2-2; clone size: many; CDR3 length: 15; D gene: NA; V gene: TRBV9; CDR3 protein: CASSPQGGTTGELFF; CDR3 DNA: TGTGCCAGCAGCCCTCAGGGGGGCACCACCGGGGAGCTGTTTTTT
J gene: TRBJ1-1; clone size: NA; CDR3 length: 12; D gene: NA; V gene: TRBV20-1; CDR3 protein: CSARDSLTEAFF; CDR3 DNA: TGCAGTGCCAGAGACAGCCTCACTGAAGCTTTCTTT